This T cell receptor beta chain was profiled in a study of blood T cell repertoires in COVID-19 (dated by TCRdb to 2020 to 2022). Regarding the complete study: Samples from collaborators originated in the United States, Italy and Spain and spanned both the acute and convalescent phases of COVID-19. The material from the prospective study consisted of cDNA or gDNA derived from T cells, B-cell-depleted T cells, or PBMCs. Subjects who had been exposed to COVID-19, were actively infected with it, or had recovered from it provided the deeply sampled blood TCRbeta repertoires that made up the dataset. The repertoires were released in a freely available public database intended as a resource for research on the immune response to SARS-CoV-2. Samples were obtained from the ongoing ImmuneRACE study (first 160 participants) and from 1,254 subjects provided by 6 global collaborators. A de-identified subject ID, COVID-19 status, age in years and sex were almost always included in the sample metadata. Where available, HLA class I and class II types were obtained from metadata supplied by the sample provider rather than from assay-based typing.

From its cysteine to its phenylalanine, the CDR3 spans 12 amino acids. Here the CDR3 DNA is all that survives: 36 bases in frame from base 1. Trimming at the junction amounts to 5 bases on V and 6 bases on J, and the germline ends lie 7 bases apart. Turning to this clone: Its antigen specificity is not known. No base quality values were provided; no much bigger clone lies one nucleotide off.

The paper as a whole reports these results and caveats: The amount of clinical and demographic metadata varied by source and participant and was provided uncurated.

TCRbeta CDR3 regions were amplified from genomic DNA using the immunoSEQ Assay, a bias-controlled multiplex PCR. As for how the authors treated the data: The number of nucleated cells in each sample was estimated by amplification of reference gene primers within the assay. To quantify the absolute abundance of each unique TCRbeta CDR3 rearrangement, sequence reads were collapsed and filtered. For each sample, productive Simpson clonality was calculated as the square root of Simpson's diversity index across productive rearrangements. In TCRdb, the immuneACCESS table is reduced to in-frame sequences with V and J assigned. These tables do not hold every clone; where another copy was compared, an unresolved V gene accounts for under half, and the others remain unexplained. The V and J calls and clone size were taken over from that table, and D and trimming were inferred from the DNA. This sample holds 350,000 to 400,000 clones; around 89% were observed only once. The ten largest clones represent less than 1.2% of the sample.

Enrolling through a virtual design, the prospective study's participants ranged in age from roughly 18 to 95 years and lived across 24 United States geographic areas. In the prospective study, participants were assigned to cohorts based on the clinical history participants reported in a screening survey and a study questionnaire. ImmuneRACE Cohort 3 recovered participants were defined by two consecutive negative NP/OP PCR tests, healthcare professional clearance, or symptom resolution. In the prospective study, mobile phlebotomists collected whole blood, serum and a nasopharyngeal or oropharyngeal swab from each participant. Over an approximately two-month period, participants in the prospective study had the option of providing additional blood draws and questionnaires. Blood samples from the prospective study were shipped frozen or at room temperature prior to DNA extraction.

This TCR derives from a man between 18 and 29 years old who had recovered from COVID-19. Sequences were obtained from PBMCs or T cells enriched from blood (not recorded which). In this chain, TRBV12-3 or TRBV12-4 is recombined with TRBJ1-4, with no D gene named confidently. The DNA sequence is TGTGCCAGCAGTCCCGGGGATGAAAAACTGTTTTTT. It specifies CASSPGDEKLFF.